These 26 T cell receptor beta chains originate from one sample sequenced in a study of blood T cell repertoires in COVID-19. Sequencing used immunoSEQ multiplex PCR; TCRdb keeps in-frame clones, though not all of them. This sample has roughly 260,000 clones, with under 95% found just once. Sequenced input: PBMCs or T cells enriched from blood (not recorded which). These receptors were taken from a woman aged 18-35 years who had recovered from COVID-19.

The gene calls are TRBV11-3 and TRBJ2-7, with no clear D. Germline-derived CDR1 and CDR2 are SGHNT and YENEEA. The CDR3 has 13 amino acids. V was clipped by 1 base and J by 3 bases, with 7 bases between them. This CDR3 reads CASSLAPGYEQYF. CDR3 bases: TGTGCCAGCAGCTTAGCTCCGGGCTACGAGCAGTACTTC.

The V and J genes are TRBV19 and TRBJ1-6, with a possible D match to TRBD1 (5 bases). The CDR3 runs to 15 residues. Deletions cut 10 bases from V and 8 bases from J, with 21 bases between. Germline V lookup: CDR1 LNHDA, CDR2 SQIVND (reference sequence). CDR3 sequence: CATRQGGTAYSPLHF. The DNA of the CDR3 is TGTGCCACCCGTCAAGGAGGGACGGCGTATTCACCCCTCCACTTT.

This rearrangement joins TRBV4-3 to TRBJ2-7; no firm D call. Germline V gene data show CDR1 as LGHNA and CDR2 as YSLEER. This CDR3 has 15 residues. Trimming shortened V by 4 bases and J by 0 bases, and 13 bases separated the two germline ends. Here the CDR3 DNA reads TGCGCCAGCAGCCCCGGTTTTTTAAGCTCCTACGAGCAGTACTTC. It encodes CASSPGFLSSYEQYF.

The V call is TRBV28, the J call TRBJ2-5; D is unresolved. Trimming shortened V by 1 base and J by 3 bases, and 15 bases separated the two germline ends. The germline V gene has CDR1 MDHEN and CDR2 SYDVKM. The CDR3 consists of 16 residues. CDR3 sequence reads: CASSLYRFSAKETQYF. CDR3 nucleotide sequence: TGTGCCAGCAGTTTATATAGGTTCAGCGCTAAAGAGACCCAGTACTTC. Looking up the rest from reference TRBV28 and TRBJ2-5 gives the full variable domain: DVKVTQSSRYLVKRTGEKVFLECVQDMDHENMFWYRQDPGLGLRLIYFSYDVKMKEKGDIPEGYSVSREKKERFSLILESASTNQTSMYLCASSLYRFSAKETQYFGPGTRLLVL.

The J gene is TRBJ1-5, the V gene TRBV19; maybe TRBD1 (5 bases). Trimming pared 3 bases from V and 5 bases from J, leaving 11 bases between. Germline V gene sequence: CDR1 LNHDA, CDR2 SQIVND (reference sequence). The CDR3 consists of 14 residues. CDR3 in DNA: TGTGCCAGTAGTATGTACAGGCTCGATCAGCCCCAGCATTTT. This sequence encodes CASSMYRLDQPQHF.

Here the CDR3 DNA reads TGTGCCAGCAGTCGACGACAGAGTGCAACTAATGAAAAACTGTTTTTT. Its translation is CASSRRQSATNEKLFF. The chain employs TRBV2 and TRBJ1-4; D is possibly TRBD1 (5 bases). The CDR3 is made up of 16 amino acids. V lost 5 bases and J lost 0, with 13 bases in between. CDR1 SNHLY and CDR2 FYNNEI come from the germline V gene. Drawing the rest from reference TRBV2 and TRBJ1-4, the complete variable domain is EPEVTQTPSHQVTQMGQEVILRCVPISNHLYFYWYRQILGQKVEFLVSFYNNEISEKSEIFDDQFSVERPDGSNFTLKIRSTKLEDSAMYFCASSRRQSATNEKLFFGSGTQLSVL.

This clone was recorded only once. V and J are TRBV27 and TRBJ2-2, with TRBD1 matching 7 bases. The CDR3 sequence is 15 residues long. V was pared by 7 bases and J by 3 bases, with 8 bases of the junction left unmatched. In germline, CDR1 is MNHEY, CDR2 SMNVEV (reference sequence). The CDR3 reads CASKPRGRYTGELFF. Here the CDR3 DNA reads TGTGCCAGCAAACCGAGGGGGCGTTACACCGGGGAGCTGTTTTTT.

This sequence joins TRBV10-3 and TRBJ1-2; 8 bases map to TRBD1. In germline, CDR1 is ENHRY, CDR2 SYGVKD. The V and J ends lost 3 bases and 8 bases, in that order; junction bases with no gene match: 17. The CDR3 is made up of 17 amino acids. The chain's CDR3 is CAISEFTDRELLRGYTF. CDR3 sequence (DNA): TGTGCCATCAGTGAATTCACGGACAGGGAACTCCTCCGGGGCTACACCTTC.

The rearrangement links TRBV7-9 to TRBJ1-2; TRBD1 might be the D (6 bases). Trimming removed 3 bases from V and 3 bases from J, with 8 bases in between. CDR1 is SEHNR, CDR2 FQNEAQ, per germline (reference sequence). The CDR3 length is 13 residues. The CDR3 coding sequence is TGTGCCAGCAGCTTTCAGGGGTACTATGGCTACACCTTC. Translating gives CASSFQGYYGYTF.

The rearrangement uses TRBV15 and TRBJ1-5; a weak D match, TRBD1 (5 bases). CDR3 length: 17 residues. Trimming removed 5 bases from V and 0 bases from J, with 17 bases in between. The germline CDR1 and CDR2 sequences are LNHNV and YYDKDF (reference sequence). The DNA for the CDR3 is TGTGCCACCAGCCCATCCCGGGGGGATTTTAGCAATCAGCCCCAGCATTTT. Amino acids: CATSPSRGDFSNQPQHF.

The chain combines TRBV6-2 or TRBV6-3 with TRBJ2-1; D possibly corresponds to TRBD2 (6 bases). Per germline, CDR1 MNHEY and CDR2 SVGEGT. Trimming left V 3 bases short and J 9 bases short, with 24 bases between. The CDR3 runs 17 residues. In DNA form, the CDR3 reads TGTGCCAGCAGTTATACAACGGGAGAAGTAGGGGCGGGTGAGCAGTTCTTC. It codes for CASSYTTGEVGAGEQFF.

The rearrangement links TRBV18 to TRBJ2-7; tentative D call: TRBD1 (5 bases). V lost 3 bases and J lost 7, with 13 bases in between. Germline CDR1 KGHSH, CDR2 LQKENI. The CDR3 runs 13 residues. CDR3 bases: TGTGCCAGCTCACCTGAGACAGTTGGTGAGCAGTACTTC. Translating gives CASSPETVGEQYF.

This sequence joins TRBV11-2 and TRBJ1-2, with TRBD1 matching 7 bases. J was trimmed by 11 bases and V by 5 bases; bases with no gene match: 8. The CDR3 length is 12 residues. The germline gives CDR1 SGHAT, CDR2 FQNNGV. In DNA, the CDR3 is TGTGCCAGCAGCGGGGACAGTCCGGGGTACACCTTC. Amino acid sequence: CASSGDSPGYTF. The variable domain in full, with the rest retrieved from reference TRBV11-2 and TRBJ1-2, is EAGVAQSPRYKIIEKRQSVAFWCNPISGHATLYWYQQILGQGPKLLIQFQNNGVVDDSQLPKDRFSAERLKGVDSTLKIQPAKLEDSAVYLCASSGDSPGYTFGSGTRLTVV.

The chain couples TRBV6-1 to TRBJ2-1, with D possibly being TRBD2 (7 bases). The V end lost 2 bases, the J end lost 9 bases, and 17 bases lay between the germline ends. Germline CDR1 and CDR2: MNHNS and SASEGT. The CDR3 consists of 15 residues. The CDR3, as DNA: TGTGCCAGCAGTGAAAGGGGAGGGGGGCGACGTGAGCAGTTCTTC. It specifies CASSERGGGRREQFF.

The genes are TRBV11-3 and TRBJ1-2; no definite D call. Germline assignment: CDR1 SGHNT and CDR2 YENEEA. There are 14 residues in the CDR3. V shed 0 bases and J shed 4 bases, with 9 bases lying between them. CDR3 nucleotides: TGTGCCAGCAGCTTAGAGGGTGGAGGCTATGGCTACACCTTC. Amino acid sequence: CASSLEGGGYGYTF.

The chain carries TRBV21-1 and TRBJ2-3; the table calls TRBD2, which could not be checked here. TRBV21-1 is a pseudogene segment. The CDR3 covers 17 residues. CDR3 nucleotide sequence: TGTGCCAGCAGCCCAAGGGTGGCTAGCGGGCTCACAGATACGCAGTATTTT. It yields the protein CASSPRVASGLTDTQYF.

The V and J genes are TRBV19 and TRBJ1-6; D is ambiguous. There are 14 residues in the CDR3. V lost 2 bases and J lost 6, with 8 bases in between. Germline CDR1 and CDR2: LNHDA and SQIVND (reference sequence). CDR3 sequence: CASSINGFNSPLHF. As DNA, the CDR3 is TGTGCCAGTAGTATAAACGGGTTTAATTCACCCCTCCACTTT. Filled out from reference TRBV19 and TRBJ1-6, the complete variable domain reads DGGITQSPKYLFRKEGQNVTLSCEQNLNHDAMYWYRQDPGQGLRLIYYSQIVNDFQKGDIAEGYSVSREKKESFPLTVTSAQKNPTAFYLCASSINGFNSPLHFGNGTRLTVT.

The V gene is TRBV10-3, the J gene TRBJ1-2; D perhaps matches TRBD1 (6 bases). CDR3 length equals 15 residues. The V gene's germline CDR1 is ENHRY and CDR2 SYGVKD. Trimming removed 2 bases from V and 6 bases from J, with 16 bases in between. CDR3 bases: TGTGCCATCAGTGAGAAAAGGGGACAAGAGGATGGCTACACCTTC. Amino acid sequence: CAISEKRGQEDGYTF.

The chain couples TRBV5-6 to TRBJ2-5; 7 nucleotides line up with TRBD1. Germline V gene sequence: CDR1 SGHDT, CDR2 YYEEEE. The V gene end was trimmed by 1 base and the J gene end by 2 bases; junction bases not matched to a gene: 5. The CDR3 is made up of 15 amino acids. The CDR3, as DNA: TGTGCCAGCAGCTTGACCGGGACAGCGCAAGAGACCCAGTACTTC. This codes for CASSLTGTAQETQYF.

The chain has TRBV6-5 and TRBJ1-2; D remains ambiguous. Germline V gives CDR1 MNHEY, CDR2 SVGAGI. Between the trimmed V and J ends, which lost 6 bases and 4 bases, there was a span of 15 bases. The CDR3 has 14 amino acids. In DNA, the CDR3 is TGTGCCAGCAGGTCTTTCCTTGGAGCCTATGGCTACACCTTC. Protein sequence: CASRSFLGAYGYTF.

The rearrangement uses TRBV27 and TRBJ2-7; weak D call: TRBD2 (5 bases). The ends were cut back, 2 bases at V and 6 bases at J, with 32 bases in the middle. This CDR3 spans 20 amino acids. The germline CDR1 and CDR2 sequences are MNHEY and SMNVEV (reference sequence). CDR3 sequence (DNA): TGTGCCAGCAGTTTACGTGTTCGGCACAGAGGACTGACGTCCGCTCCCGAGCAGTACTTC. Translating gives CASSLRVRHRGLTSAPEQYF.

The chain couples TRBV19 to TRBJ1-2, with a tentative D call TRBD1 (5 bases). The germline V and J ends were trimmed by 6 bases and 5 bases, with 19 bases remaining between them. From germline, CDR1 is LNHDA and CDR2 SQIVND (reference sequence). The CDR3 is 15 amino acids. CDR3 DNA: TGTGCCAGTAGCCCCGACTTGACAGATTTTTATGGCTACACCTTC. This encodes CASSPDLTDFYGYTF.

This rearrangement joins TRBV4-1 to TRBJ2-3; 10 bases map to TRBD2. V gave up 0 bases and J gave up 4 bases; unmatched junction bases: 7. CDR3 length: 17 residues. Germline CDR1 reads MGHRA; CDR2 reads YSYEKL. For the CDR3, the DNA is TGCGCCAGCAGCCAAGATGCCAGCGGGGGGGCATCAGATACGCAGTATTTT. This sequence encodes CASSQDASGGASDTQYF.

The gene calls are TRBV10-3 and TRBJ2-1; 11 bases line up with TRBD2. Germline CDR1 reads ENHRY; CDR2 reads SYGVKD. This CDR3 is 17 amino acids long. V was pared by 6 bases and J by 6 bases, with 13 bases of the junction left unmatched. In DNA form, the CDR3 reads TGTGCCATCAGACCAGGCGCCGGGACTAGCGGTTTCAATGAGCAGTTCTTC. Its protein product is CAIRPGAGTSGFNEQFF.

J is TRBJ1-5 and V is TRBV9; 8 positions agree with TRBD1. Germline lookup yields CDR1 SGDLS and CDR2 YYNGEE. The CDR3 is 16 residues long. The V segment lost 4 bases and the J segment 4 bases; nucleotides outside the gene matches: 10. The CDR3 loop is CASSPFDRGWNQPQHF. CDR3 in DNA: TGTGCCAGCAGCCCTTTCGACAGGGGATGGAATCAGCCCCAGCATTTT.

The rearrangement uses TRBV4-1 and TRBJ1-2; possibly TRBD1 for D (5 bases). The CDR3 consists of 13 residues. From germline, CDR1 is MGHRA and CDR2 YSYEKL. Trimming pared 6 bases from V and 8 bases from J, leaving 16 bases between. CDR3 nucleotides: TGCGCCAGCAGACCAACAGGCGCTCGGGGCTACACCTTC. The encoded protein is CASRPTGARGYTF.